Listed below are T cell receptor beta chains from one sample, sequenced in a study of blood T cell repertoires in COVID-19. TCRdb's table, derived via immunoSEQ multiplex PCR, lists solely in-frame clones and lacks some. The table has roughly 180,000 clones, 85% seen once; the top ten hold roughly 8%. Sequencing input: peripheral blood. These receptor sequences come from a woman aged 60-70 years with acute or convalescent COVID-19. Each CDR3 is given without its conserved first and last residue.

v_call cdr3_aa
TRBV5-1 ASSLVVAGLGEKLF
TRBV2 ASSQQGFEAF
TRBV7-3 ASSLGDSSYNEQF
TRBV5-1 ASSPDRVRNTIY
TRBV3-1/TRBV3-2 ASSPDTNSNSPLH
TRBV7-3 ASSFAGGANTGELF
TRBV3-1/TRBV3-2 ASSPHMNTEAF
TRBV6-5 ASSYGPYGYT
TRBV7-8 ASSLEAGTYEQY
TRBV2 ASGPQGTEAF
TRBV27 ASSRTTRRVYGYT
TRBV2 ASSEWVGTRSQPQH
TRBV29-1 SVVGQNTEAF
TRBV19 ASSMGSGMRKETQY
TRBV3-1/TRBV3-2 ASSPQAGGGTDTQY
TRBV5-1 ASSLGPASGELF
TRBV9 ASSLDPQGTEAF
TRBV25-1 ASRRRQGAGNGYT
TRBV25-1 ASSLLGAGYT
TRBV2 ASARGQLNTEAF
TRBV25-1 ASSELDSPTETQY
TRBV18 ASSPGLLTDTQY
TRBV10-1 ASSPNLRNTGELF
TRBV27 ASSKAPPPSGAANPSSTDTQY
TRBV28 ASSLIVGGRDQPQH
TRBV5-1 ASSGLAGSYNEQF
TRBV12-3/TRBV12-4 ASSTAGNYGYT
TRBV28 ASSPGTGSVNYGYT
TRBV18 ASSPPRGLELAYNEQF
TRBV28 ASSPTGFLGNMNTEAF
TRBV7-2 ASSPKGGYGYT
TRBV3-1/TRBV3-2 ASSQDRSGWSGEAF
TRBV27 ASSLWPGQGLNEQF
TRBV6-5 ASTAGSSPLH
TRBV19 ASIRTSGSRQEQF
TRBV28 ASSPGLAGRETQY
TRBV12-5 ASGWGIGGGDTEAF
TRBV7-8 ASNYLAGSGDTQY
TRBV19 ASNPQGGKNTEAF
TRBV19 ASRPTGGSVYNEQF
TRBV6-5 ASIRDRATDTQY
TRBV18 ASSPGLANNEQF
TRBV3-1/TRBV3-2 ASSRGQFTGELF
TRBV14 ASSQGGRRGYT
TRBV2 ASSEGGLQPQH
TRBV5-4 ASSTEGGDYGYT
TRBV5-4 ASSLDIAGPNTGELF
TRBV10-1 ASSEVAGAAQY
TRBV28 AVEGNTEAF
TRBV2 ASRREGTDTQY
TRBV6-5 ASRGQGISNQPQH
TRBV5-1 ASSLEAGPTQF
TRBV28 ASSGLGSPLH
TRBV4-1 ASSQQLPGNTIY
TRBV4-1 ASSQATGGAEQY
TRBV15 ATSTGQSGNTIY
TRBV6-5 ASMVMEGRPEQF
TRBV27 ASSSRGYGYT
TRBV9 ASSAGPGLNTEAF
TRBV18 ASSQDRGETQY